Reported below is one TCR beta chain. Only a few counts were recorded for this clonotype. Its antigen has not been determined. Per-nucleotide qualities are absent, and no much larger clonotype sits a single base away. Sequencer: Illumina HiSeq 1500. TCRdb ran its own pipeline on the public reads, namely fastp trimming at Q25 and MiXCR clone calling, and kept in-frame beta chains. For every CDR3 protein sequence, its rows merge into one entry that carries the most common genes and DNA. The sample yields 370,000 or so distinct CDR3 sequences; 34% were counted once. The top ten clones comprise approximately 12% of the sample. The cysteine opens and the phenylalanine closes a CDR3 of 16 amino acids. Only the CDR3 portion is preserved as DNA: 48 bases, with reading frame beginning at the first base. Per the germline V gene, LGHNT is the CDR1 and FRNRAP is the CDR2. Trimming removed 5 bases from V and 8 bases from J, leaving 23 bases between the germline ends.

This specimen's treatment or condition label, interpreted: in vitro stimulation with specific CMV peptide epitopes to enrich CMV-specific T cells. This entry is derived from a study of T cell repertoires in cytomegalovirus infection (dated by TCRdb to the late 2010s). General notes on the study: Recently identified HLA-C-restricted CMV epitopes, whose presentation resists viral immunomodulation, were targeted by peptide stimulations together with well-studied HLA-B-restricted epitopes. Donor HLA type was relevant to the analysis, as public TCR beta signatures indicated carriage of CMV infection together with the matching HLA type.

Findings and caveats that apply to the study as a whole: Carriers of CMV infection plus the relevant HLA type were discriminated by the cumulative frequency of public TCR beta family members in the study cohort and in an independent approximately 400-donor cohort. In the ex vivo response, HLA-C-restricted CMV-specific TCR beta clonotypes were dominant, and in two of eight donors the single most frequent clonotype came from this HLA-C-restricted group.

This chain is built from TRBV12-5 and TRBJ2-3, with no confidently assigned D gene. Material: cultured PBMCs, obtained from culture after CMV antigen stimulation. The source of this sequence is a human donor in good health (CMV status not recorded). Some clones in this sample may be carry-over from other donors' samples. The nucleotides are TGTGCTAGTGGTCTCACCCTGCCTCCCGGTATAGGTACGCAGTATTTT. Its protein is CASGLTLPPGIGTQYF. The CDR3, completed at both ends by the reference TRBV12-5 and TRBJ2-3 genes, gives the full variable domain DARVTQTPRHKVTEMGQEVTMRCQPILGHNTVFWYRQTMMQGLELLAYFRNRAPLDDSGMPKDRFSAEMPDATLATLKIQPSEPRDSAVYFCASGLTLPPGIGTQYFGPGTRLTVL.